This entry describes one T cell receptor (beta chain). This record comes from a study of PD-1 blockade in classical Hodgkin lymphoma. Time point reported: cycle 4 day 1 (C4D1), after less than 7 weeks of nivolumab. Relapses following autologous stem cell transplantation were seen in all patients, with brentuximab vedotin exposure varying. V was cut by 2 bases and J by 3 bases, with 11 bases left in between. The CDR3 sequence is 14 residues long. CDR1 is SGHRS, CDR2 YFSETQ, per germline. Sequencing used immunoSEQ multiplex PCR; TCRdb keeps in-frame clones, though not all of them. This sample carries thousands of clones, around nine tenths of them seen once, and the ten largest clones take approximately 38%.

The chain has TRBV5-1 and TRBJ1-1; D is perhaps TRBD1 (6 bases). This TCR was sampled from a human donor with classical Hodgkin lymphoma. Here the sequenced sample was peripheral blood mononuclear cells (PBMCs), taken before the fourth cycle of nivolumab. The CDR3 DNA sequence: TGCGCCAGCAGCTTACAGGGTGAGGACACTGAAGCTTTCTTT. Translating it yields CASSLQGEDTEAFF. Variable domain in full (rest from reference TRBV5-1 and TRBJ1-1): KAGVTQTPRYLIKTRGQQVTLSCSPISGHRSVSWYQQTPGQGLQFLFEYFSETQRNKGNFPGRFSGRQFSNSRSEMNVSTLELGDSALYLCASSLQGEDTEAFFGQGTRLTVV.